The rows below give T cell receptor beta chains drawn from one sample of a study of T cells in Graves' hyperthyroidism and ophthalmopathy. In TCRdb, the multiplex PCR reads were re-called with MiXCR into one record per CDR3 protein. The sample has about 360,000 distinct CDR3 sequences; about 13% are singletons. The sequencing input was blood. The receptors stem from a young woman with Graves' hyperthyroidism. CDR3s include the opening cysteine and the closing phenylalanine or tryptophan. The order of the fields is CDR3 protein, V gene, CDR3 length, J gene, clone size. A row's size may be missing; if present it is once, few, many or a size class.

CDR3aa: CSARELAGGMFYNEQFF
v_gene: TRBV20-1
len: 17
j_gene: TRBJ2-1
abundance: many

CDR3aa: CASSTGLGTRRYEQYF
v_gene: TRBV12-3/TRBV12-4
len: 16
j_gene: TRBJ2-7
abundance: -

CDR3aa: CASSTGTANEQFF
v_gene: TRBV5-6
len: 13
j_gene: TRBJ2-1
abundance: few

CDR3aa: CASSQEVPGGLTYEQYF
v_gene: TRBV3-1
len: 17
j_gene: TRBJ2-7
abundance: many

CDR3aa: CSASLEGHHQETQYF
v_gene: TRBV20-1
len: 15
j_gene: TRBJ2-5
abundance: many

CDR3aa: CASSQDSPYEQYF
v_gene: TRBV3-1
len: 13
j_gene: TRBJ2-7
abundance: many

CDR3aa: CASRPSLFEGNQPQHF
v_gene: TRBV4-3
len: 16
j_gene: TRBJ1-5
abundance: -

CDR3aa: CATAQGGGVREETQYF
v_gene: TRBV10-3
len: 16
j_gene: TRBJ2-5
abundance: -

CDR3aa: CASSLFGTGPMGDEQFF
v_gene: TRBV3-1
len: 17
j_gene: TRBJ2-1
abundance: many

CDR3aa: CASSSSWWEWAFF
v_gene: TRBV7-9
len: 13
j_gene: TRBJ1-1
abundance: -

CDR3aa: CSAHRGGIEETQYF
v_gene: TRBV20-1
len: 14
j_gene: TRBJ2-5
abundance: many

CDR3aa: CASSLAPDPSTYEQYF
v_gene: TRBV7-2
len: 16
j_gene: TRBJ2-7
abundance: many

CDR3aa: CASSEVLTDNYGYTF
v_gene: TRBV6-1
len: 15
j_gene: TRBJ1-2
abundance: many

CDR3aa: CATSDLGNQPQHF
v_gene: TRBV24-1
len: 13
j_gene: TRBJ1-5
abundance: many

CDR3aa: CASSYRDAYEQYF
v_gene: TRBV19
len: 13
j_gene: TRBJ2-7
abundance: -

CDR3aa: CASSLARGTDEQYF
v_gene: TRBV7-8
len: 14
j_gene: TRBJ2-7
abundance: many

CDR3aa: CASSLASGLGPEGYTF
v_gene: TRBV12-3/TRBV12-4
len: 16
j_gene: TRBJ1-2
abundance: many

CDR3aa: CASSMGVQATANEKLFF
v_gene: TRBV19
len: 17
j_gene: TRBJ1-4
abundance: -

CDR3aa: CAWAVGTNTEAFF
v_gene: TRBV30
len: 13
j_gene: TRBJ1-1
abundance: many

CDR3aa: CATSRAGLAQETQYF
v_gene: TRBV15
len: 15
j_gene: TRBJ2-5
abundance: many

CDR3aa: CASSEGWFSNQPQHF
v_gene: TRBV6-1
len: 15
j_gene: TRBJ1-5
abundance: many

CDR3aa: CASTPGLAGGNTGELFF
v_gene: TRBV2
len: 17
j_gene: TRBJ2-2
abundance: many

CDR3aa: CASSVAGVIYNEQFF
v_gene: TRBV9
len: 15
j_gene: TRBJ2-1
abundance: -

CDR3aa: CASSLGQSVAFF
v_gene: TRBV5-6
len: 12
j_gene: TRBJ1-1
abundance: many

CDR3aa: CASNSRGASDTQYF
v_gene: TRBV3-1
len: 14
j_gene: TRBJ2-3
abundance: many

CDR3aa: CASSVTGEETQYF
v_gene: TRBV27
len: 13
j_gene: TRBJ2-5
abundance: many

CDR3aa: CASSPGLVGITDTQYF
v_gene: TRBV7-2
len: 16
j_gene: TRBJ2-3
abundance: many

CDR3aa: CASTPSGGYEQYF
v_gene: TRBV6-1
len: 13
j_gene: TRBJ2-7
abundance: many

CDR3aa: CASSPPLNTEAFF
v_gene: TRBV12-3/TRBV12-4
len: 13
j_gene: TRBJ1-1
abundance: many